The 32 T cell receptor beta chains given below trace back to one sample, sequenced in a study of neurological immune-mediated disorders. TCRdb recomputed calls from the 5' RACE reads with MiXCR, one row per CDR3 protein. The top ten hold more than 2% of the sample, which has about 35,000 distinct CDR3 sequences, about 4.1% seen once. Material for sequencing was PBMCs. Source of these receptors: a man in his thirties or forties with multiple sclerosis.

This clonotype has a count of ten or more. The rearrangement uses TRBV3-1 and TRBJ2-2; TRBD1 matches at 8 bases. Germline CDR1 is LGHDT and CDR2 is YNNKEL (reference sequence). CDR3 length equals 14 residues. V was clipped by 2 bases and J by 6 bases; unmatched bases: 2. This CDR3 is CASSQPTGAGELFF. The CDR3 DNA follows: TGTGCCAGCAGCCAACCGACAGGGGCCGGGGAGCTGTTTTTT.

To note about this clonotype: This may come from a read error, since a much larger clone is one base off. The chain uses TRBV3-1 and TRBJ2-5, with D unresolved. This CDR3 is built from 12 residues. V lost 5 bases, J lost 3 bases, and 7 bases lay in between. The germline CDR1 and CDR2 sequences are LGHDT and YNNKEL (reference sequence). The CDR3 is CASSNREETQYF. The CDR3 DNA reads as TGTGCCAGCAGCAATAGGGAAGAGACCCAGTACTTC.

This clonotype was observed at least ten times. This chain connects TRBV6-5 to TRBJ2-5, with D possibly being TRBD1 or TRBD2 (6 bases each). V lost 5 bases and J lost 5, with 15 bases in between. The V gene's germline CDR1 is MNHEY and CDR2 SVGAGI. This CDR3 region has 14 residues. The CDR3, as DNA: TGTGCCAGCAGTCTGGGACGGGGGCGCGAGACCCAGTACTTC. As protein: CASSLGRGRETQYF.

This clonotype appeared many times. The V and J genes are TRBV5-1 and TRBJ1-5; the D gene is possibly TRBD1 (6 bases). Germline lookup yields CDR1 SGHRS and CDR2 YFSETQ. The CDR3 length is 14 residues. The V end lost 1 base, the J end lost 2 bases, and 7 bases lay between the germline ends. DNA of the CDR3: TGCGCCAGCAGCTTGAGGGGGGGCAATCAGCCCCAGCATTTT. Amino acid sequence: CASSLRGGNQPQHF. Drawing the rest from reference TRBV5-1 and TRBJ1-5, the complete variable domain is KAGVTQTPRYLIKTRGQQVTLSCSPISGHRSVSWYQQTPGQGLQFLFEYFSETQRNKGNFPGRFSGRQFSNSRSEMNVSTLELGDSALYLCASSLRGGNQPQHFGDGTRLSIL.

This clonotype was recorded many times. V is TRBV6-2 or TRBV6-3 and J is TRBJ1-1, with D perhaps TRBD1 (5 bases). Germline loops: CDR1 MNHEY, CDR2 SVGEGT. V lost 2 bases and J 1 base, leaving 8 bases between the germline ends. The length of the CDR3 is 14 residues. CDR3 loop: CASSYNGGNTEAFF. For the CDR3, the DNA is TGTGCCAGCAGTTACAACGGGGGGAACACTGAAGCTTTCTTT.

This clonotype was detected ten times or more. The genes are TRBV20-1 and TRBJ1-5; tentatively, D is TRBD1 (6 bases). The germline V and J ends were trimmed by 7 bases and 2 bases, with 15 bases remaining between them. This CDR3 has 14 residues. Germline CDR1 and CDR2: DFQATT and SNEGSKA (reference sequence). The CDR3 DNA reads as TGCAGTGTCTCTACAGGGACTGGCAATCAGCCCCAGCATTTT. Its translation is CSVSTGTGNQPQHF.

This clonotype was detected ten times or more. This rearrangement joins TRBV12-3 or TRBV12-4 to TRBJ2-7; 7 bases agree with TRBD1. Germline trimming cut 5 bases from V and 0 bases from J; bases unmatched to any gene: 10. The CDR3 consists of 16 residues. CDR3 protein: CASSPRDRDHSYEQYF. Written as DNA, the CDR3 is TGTGCCAGCAGTCCTCGGGACAGAGACCACTCCTACGAGCAGTACTTC.

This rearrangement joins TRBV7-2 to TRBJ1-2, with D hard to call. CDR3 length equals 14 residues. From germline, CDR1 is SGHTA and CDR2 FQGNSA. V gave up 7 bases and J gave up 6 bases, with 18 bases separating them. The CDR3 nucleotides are TGTGCCAGCACCCCCTCCGCCCCCGGGAATGGCTACACCTTC. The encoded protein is CASTPSAPGNGYTF.

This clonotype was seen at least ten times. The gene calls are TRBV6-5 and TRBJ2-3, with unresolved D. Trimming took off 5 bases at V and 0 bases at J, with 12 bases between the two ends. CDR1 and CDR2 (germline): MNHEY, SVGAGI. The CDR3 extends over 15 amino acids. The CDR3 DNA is TGTGCCAGCAGTCCCGGTGGGCCAAGCACAGATACGCAGTATTTT. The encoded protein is CASSPGGPSTDTQYF.

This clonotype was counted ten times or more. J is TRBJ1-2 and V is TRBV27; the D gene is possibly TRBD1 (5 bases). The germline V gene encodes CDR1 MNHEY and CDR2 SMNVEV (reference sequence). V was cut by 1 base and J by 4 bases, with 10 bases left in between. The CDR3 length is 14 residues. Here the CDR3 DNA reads TGTGCCAGCAGTTTATTGCAGGGAATCTATGGCTACACCTTC. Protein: CASSLLQGIYGYTF.

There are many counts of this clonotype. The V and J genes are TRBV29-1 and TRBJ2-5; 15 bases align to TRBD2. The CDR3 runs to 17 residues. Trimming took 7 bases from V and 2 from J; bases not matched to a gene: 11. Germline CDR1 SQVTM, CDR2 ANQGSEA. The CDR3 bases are TGCAGCGCCGGAGCGGGACTAGCGGGGGGCGGACAAGAGACCCAGTACTTC. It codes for CSAGAGLAGGGQETQYF.

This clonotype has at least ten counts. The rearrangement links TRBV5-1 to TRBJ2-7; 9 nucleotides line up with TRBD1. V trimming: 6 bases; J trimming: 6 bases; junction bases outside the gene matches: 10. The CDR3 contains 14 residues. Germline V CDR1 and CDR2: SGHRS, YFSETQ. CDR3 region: CASNPGQGMVEQYF. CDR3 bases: TGCGCCAGCAACCCGGGACAGGGAATGGTCGAGCAGTACTTC.

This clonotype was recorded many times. The DNA for the CDR3 is TGCAGTGCTAGAAACCTAGCGGGGGGGCTGTATACGCAGTATTTT. It specifies CSARNLAGGLYTQYF. The chain carries TRBV20-1 and TRBJ2-3, with 12 bases fitting TRBD2. CDR3 size: 15 residues. Trimming removed 2 bases from V and 7 bases from J; junction bases left unmatched: 7. CDR1 is DFQATT and CDR2 is SNEGSKA in the germline V gene (reference sequence).

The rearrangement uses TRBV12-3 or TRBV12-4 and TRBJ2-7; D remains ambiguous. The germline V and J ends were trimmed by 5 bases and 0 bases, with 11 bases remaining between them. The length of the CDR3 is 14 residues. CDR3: CASSESYSSYEQYF. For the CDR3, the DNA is TGTGCCAGCAGTGAATCCTATTCCTCCTACGAGCAGTACTTC.

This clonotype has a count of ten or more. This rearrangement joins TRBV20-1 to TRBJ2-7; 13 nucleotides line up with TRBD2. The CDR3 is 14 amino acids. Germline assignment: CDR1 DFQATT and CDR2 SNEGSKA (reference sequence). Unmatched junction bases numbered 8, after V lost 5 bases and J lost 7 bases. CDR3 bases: TGCAGTGCTGACGGGACTAGCGGGAAGGGTGAGCAGTACTTC. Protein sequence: CSADGTSGKGEQYF.

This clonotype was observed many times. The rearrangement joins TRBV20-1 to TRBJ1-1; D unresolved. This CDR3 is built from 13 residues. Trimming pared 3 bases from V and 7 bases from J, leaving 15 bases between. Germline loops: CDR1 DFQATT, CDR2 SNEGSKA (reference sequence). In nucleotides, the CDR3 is TGCAGTGCTAGCCCGACGGTAGGCGGTGAAGCTTTCTTT. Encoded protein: CSASPTVGGEAFF.

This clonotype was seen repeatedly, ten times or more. The CDR3 coding sequence is TGTGCCAGCAGCGTAAACAGGGGACCTTCCTACGAGCAGTACTTC. As protein: CASSVNRGPSYEQYF. The chain has TRBV7-2 and TRBJ2-7; 7 nucleotides match TRBD1. The V segment lost 5 bases and the J segment 1 base; nucleotides outside the gene matches: 8. CDR3 size: 15 residues. Looked up from germline, CDR1 is SGHTA and CDR2 is FQGNSA.

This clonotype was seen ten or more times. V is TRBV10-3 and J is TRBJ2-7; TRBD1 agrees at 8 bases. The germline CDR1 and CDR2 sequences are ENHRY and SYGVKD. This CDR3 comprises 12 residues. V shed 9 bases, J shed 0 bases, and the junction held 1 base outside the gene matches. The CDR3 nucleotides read TGTGCCATGGGACAGGTCTCCTACGAGCAGTACTTC. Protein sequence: CAMGQVSYEQYF.

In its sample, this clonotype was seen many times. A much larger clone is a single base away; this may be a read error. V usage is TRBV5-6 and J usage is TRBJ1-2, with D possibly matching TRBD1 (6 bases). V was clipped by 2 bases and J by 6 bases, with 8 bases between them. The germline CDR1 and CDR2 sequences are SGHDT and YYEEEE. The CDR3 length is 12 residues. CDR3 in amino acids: CASSLKGDGYTF. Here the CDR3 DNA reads TGTGCCAGCAGCTTAAAGGGGGATGGCTACACCTTC.

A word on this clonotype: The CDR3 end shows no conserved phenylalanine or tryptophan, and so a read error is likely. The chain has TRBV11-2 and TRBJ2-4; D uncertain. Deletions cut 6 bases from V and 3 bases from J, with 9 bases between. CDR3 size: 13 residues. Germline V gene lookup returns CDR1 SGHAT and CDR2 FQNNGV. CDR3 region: CASSSLFKNIQYC. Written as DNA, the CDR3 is TGTGCCAGCAGTTCCTTATTCAAAAACATTCAGTACTGC.

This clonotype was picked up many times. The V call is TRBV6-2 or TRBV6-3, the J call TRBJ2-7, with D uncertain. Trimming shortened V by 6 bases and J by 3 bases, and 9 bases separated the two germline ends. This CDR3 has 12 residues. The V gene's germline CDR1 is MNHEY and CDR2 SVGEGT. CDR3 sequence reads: CASRDGFYEQYF. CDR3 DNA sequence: TGTGCCAGCAGGGACGGATTCTACGAGCAGTACTTC.

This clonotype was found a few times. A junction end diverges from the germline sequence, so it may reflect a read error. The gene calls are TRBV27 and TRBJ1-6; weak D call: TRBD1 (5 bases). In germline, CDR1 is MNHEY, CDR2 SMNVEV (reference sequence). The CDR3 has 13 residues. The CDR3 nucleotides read TGTGCCAGCAAGGGTCAGGGCAGGTCACCCCTCAACTTT. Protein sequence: CASKGQGRSPLNF.

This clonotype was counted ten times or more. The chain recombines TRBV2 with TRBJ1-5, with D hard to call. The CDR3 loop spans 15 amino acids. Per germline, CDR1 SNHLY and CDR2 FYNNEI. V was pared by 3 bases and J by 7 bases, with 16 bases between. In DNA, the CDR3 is TGTGCCAGCAGTGAGTCTGCCAGGTGGAGACAGCCCCAGCATTTT. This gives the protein CASSESARWRQPQHF. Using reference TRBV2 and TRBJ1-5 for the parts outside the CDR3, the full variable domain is EPEVTQTPSHQVTQMGQEVILRCVPISNHLYFYWYRQILGQKVEFLVSFYNNEISEKSEIFDDQFSVERPDGSNFTLKIRSTKLEDSAMYFCASSESARWRQPQHFGDGTRLSIL.

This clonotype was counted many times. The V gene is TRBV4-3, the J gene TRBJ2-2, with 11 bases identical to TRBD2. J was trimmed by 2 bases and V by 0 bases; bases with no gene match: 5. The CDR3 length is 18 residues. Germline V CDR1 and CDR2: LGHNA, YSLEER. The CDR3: CASSQEISGGANTGELFF. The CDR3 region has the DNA TGCGCCAGCAGCCAAGAGATTAGCGGGGGGGCTAACACCGGGGAGCTGTTTTTT.

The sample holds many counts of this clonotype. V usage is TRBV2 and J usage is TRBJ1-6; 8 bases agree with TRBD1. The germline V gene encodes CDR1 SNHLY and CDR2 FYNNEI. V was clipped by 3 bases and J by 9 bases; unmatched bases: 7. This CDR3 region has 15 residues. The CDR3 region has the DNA TGTGCCAGCAGTGAGGACAGGGCATACAGTTCACCCCTCCACTTT. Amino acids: CASSEDRAYSSPLHF.

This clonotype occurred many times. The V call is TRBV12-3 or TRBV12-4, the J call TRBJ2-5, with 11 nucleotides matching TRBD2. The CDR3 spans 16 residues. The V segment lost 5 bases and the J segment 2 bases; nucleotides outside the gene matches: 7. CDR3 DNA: TGTGCCAGCAGTCCCCGGGTAGCGGGGGGGCAAGAGACCCAGTACTTC. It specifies CASSPRVAGGQETQYF.

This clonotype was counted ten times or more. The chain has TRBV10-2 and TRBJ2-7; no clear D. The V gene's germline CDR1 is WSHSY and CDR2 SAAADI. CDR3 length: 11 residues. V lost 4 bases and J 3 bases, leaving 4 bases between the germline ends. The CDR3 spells CASSADYEQYF. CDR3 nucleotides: TGCGCCAGCAGTGCAGACTACGAGCAGTACTTC.

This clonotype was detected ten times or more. CDR3 bases: TGCGCCAGCAGCTTGAGGGCTAGCGGGGGTTCGAGCTACAATGAGCAGTTCTTC. Protein sequence: CASSLRASGGSSYNEQFF. The rearrangement links TRBV5-1 to TRBJ2-1; 10 nucleotides match TRBD2. With 1 base clipped from V and 3 bases from J, the junction kept 10 bases outside the gene matches. The CDR3 length is 18 residues. CDR1 is SGHRS, CDR2 YFSETQ, per germline.

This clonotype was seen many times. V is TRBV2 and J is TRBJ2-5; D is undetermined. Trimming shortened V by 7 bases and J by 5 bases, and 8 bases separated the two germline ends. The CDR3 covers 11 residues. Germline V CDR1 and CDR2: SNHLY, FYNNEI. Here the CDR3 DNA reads TGTGCCAGCAAGTACGGGGAGACCCAGTACTTC. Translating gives CASKYGETQYF.

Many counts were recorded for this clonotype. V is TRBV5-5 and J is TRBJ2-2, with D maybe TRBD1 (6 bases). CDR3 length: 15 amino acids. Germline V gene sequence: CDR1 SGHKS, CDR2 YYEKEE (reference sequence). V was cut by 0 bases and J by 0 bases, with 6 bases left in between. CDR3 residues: CASSLGTANTGELFF. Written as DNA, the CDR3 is TGTGCCAGCAGCTTGGGGACAGCGAACACCGGGGAGCTGTTTTTT.

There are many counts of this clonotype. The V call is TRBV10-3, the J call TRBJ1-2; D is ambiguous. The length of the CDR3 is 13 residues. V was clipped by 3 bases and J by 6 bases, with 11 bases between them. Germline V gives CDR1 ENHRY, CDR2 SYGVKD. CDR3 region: CAISDREMHGYTF. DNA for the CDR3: TGTGCCATCAGTGATAGGGAAATGCATGGCTACACCTTC.

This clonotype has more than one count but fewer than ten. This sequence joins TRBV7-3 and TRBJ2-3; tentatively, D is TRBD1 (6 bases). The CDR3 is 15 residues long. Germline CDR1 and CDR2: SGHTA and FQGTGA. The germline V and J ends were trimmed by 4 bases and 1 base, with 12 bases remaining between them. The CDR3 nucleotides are TGTGCCAGCAGCTCTACAGGGATTGGCACAGATACGCAGTATTTT. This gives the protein CASSSTGIGTDTQYF.